The 7 T cell receptor beta chains below were found in one sample sequenced in a study of identical twins. One entry per CDR3 protein, called by TCRdb with MiXCR from the 5' RACE reads. Of some 660,000 distinct CDR3 sequences in the sample, roughly 8% are singletons; the top ten hold approximately 0.94%. The same specimen was also included in a second study, on yellow fever vaccine responses in identical twins.

Sample: PBMCs. Every receptor here comes from a woman aged 18-35 years in good health.

V usage is TRBV5-1 and J usage is TRBJ1-2; D remains ambiguous. The CDR3 has 13 residues. Per the germline V gene, CDR1 is SGHRS and CDR2 is YFSETQ. Between the trimmed V and J ends, which lost 1 base and 1 base, there was a span of 5 bases. The CDR3 DNA is TGCGCCAGCAGCTTGAGGGTTAACTATGGCTACACCTTC. Translated, it gives CASSLRVNYGYTF.

The chain joins TRBV28 to TRBJ2-7; the D gene is possibly TRBD2 (5 bases). CDR3 length equals 15 residues. The V end was cut by 2 bases, the J end by 6 bases, with 17 bases between. In germline, CDR1 is MDHEN, CDR2 SYDVKM. The CDR3: CASSLSLAGVGEQYF. The CDR3 bases are TGTGCCAGCAGTTTAAGTTTAGCCGGGGTGGGCGAGCAGTACTTC.

The V call is TRBV20-1, the J call TRBJ1-5; D is possibly TRBD1 (6 bases). V was trimmed by 6 bases and J by 6 bases, leaving 15 bases between them. The CDR3 spans 13 residues. The germline V gene has CDR1 DFQATT and CDR2 SNEGSKA (reference sequence). CDR3 nucleotides: TGCAGTGCAGAACAGGGTGGTACTCAGCCCCAGCATTTT. It encodes CSAEQGGTQPQHF.

This clonotype was seen a few times. The V gene is TRBV2, the J gene TRBJ2-3; TRBD1 matches 10 bases. Germline loops: CDR1 SNHLY, CDR2 FYNNEI. V trimming: 5 bases; J trimming: 6 bases; junction bases outside the gene matches: 5. CDR3 length equals 14 residues. The CDR3 DNA reads TGTGCCAGCAGTCCGGGACAGGGGCATGATACGCAGTATTTT. Residues: CASSPGQGHDTQYF.

There are many counts of this clonotype. The chain links TRBV7-9 to TRBJ1-5; no clear D. CDR1 SEHNR and CDR2 FQNEAQ come from the germline V gene (reference sequence). Trimming left V 2 bases short and J 4 bases short, with 3 bases between. The CDR3 is made up of 12 amino acids. The CDR3 protein is CASSLQNQPQHF. CDR3 DNA: TGTGCCAGCAGCTTACAGAATCAGCCCCAGCATTTT.

In this sample, this clonotype turned up a few times. The V call is TRBV10-3, the J call TRBJ2-1, with 13 bases that match TRBD2. The CDR3 has 15 residues. J gave up 8 bases and V 6 bases, and 7 bases lay outside the gene matches. Germline lookup yields CDR1 ENHRY and CDR2 SYGVKD. The CDR3 is CAIRITSGGAHEQFF. CDR3 DNA: TGTGCCATCAGAATAACTAGCGGGGGGGCGCATGAGCAGTTCTTC.

The chain uses TRBV7-8 and TRBJ1-2, with TRBD1 matching 7 bases. Germline trimming cut 6 bases from V and 3 bases from J; bases unmatched to any gene: 7. This CDR3 spans 14 amino acids. CDR1 is SGHVS and CDR2 is FQNEAQ in the germline V gene. CDR3 residues: CASRPGGPYYGYTF. CDR3 in DNA: TGTGCCAGCAGACCAGGGGGGCCATACTATGGCTACACCTTC.